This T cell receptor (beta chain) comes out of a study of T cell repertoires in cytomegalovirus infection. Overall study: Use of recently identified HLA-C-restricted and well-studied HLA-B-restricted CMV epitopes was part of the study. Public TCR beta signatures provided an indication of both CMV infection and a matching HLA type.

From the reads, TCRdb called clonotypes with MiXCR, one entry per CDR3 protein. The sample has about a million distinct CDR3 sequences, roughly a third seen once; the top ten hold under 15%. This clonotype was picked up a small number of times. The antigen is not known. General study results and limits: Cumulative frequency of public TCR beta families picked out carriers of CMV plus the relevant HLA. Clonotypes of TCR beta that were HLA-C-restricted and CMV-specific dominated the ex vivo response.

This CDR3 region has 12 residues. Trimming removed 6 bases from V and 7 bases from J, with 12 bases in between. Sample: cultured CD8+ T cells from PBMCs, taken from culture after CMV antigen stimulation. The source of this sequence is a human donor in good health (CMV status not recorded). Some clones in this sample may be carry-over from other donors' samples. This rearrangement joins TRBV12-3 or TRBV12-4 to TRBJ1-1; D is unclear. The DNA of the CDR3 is TGTGCCAGCAGGTCCAGCAGCTTTGAAGCTTTCTTT. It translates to CASRSSSFEAFF.